This record covers a single T cell receptor beta chain. Its antigen is currently unknown. The data stem from a study of shared clonotypes between healthy human individuals. As for the study in general: There were three CD4 naive, three CD4 memory, two CD8 naive and one CD8 memory plates per donor.

The genomic DNA of each subset was split evenly across several immunoSEQ plates. The table came from immunoSEQ multiplex PCR; TCRdb's copy has only in-frame clones and leaves some out. Of 2 million to 3 million clones listed, roughly 92% were seen once; the top ten hold under 0.15%. General observations from the study: Non-shared clonotypes displayed generation probabilities falling below those of clonotypes present in all four donors.

The CDR3 has 13 residues. The V gene's germline CDR1 is ENHRY and CDR2 SYGVKD. V lost 9 bases and J lost 3, with 11 bases in between. This TCR derives from a man younger than 35 in good health. Sequencing input: naive CD4+ T cells sorted from blood. Documented subset: CD45RA+ positively selected. The chain has TRBV10-3 and TRBJ2-2, with unresolved D. The CDR3 DNA is TGTGCCATGTCGACTCCCTACACCGGGGAGCTGTTTTTT. Amino acid sequence: CAMSTPYTGELFF.